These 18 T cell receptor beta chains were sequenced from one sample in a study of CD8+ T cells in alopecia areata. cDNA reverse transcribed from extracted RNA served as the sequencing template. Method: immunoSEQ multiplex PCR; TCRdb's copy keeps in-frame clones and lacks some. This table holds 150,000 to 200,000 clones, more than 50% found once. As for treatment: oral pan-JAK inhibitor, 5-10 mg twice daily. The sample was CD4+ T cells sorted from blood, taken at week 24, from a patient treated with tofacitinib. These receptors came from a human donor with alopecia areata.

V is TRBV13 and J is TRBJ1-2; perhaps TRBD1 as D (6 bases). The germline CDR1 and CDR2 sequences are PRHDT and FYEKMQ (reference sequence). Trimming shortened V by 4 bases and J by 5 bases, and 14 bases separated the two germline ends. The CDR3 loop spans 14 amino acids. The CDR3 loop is CASSSTGQMYGYTF. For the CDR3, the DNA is TGTGCCAGCAGCTCGACAGGACAGATGTATGGCTACACCTTC.

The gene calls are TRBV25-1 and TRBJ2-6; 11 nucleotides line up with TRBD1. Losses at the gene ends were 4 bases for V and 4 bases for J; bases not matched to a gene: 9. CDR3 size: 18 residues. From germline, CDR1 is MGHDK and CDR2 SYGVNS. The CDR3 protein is CASSVTGTGGTGANVLTF. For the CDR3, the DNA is TGTGCCAGCAGTGTCACCGGGACAGGGGGAACCGGGGCCAACGTCCTGACTTTC.

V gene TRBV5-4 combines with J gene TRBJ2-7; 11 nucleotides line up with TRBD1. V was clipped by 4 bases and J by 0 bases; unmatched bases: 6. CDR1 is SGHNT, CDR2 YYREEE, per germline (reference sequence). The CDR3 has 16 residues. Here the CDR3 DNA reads TGTGCCAGCAGCATCGGGACAGGGGGTCCCTCCTACGAGCAGTACTTC. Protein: CASSIGTGGPSYEQYF.

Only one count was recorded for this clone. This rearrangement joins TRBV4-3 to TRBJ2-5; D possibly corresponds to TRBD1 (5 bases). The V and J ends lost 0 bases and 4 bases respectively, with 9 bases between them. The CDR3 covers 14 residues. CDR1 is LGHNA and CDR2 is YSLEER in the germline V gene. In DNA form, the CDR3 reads TGCGCCAGCAGCCAAGAGGCAGGGCCAGAGACCCAGTACTTC. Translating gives CASSQEAGPETQYF.

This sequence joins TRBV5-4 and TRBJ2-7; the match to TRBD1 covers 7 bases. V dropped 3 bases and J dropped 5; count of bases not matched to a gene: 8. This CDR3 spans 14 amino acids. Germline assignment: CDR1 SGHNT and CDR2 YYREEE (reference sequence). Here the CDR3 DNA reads TGTGCCAGCAGCTCGGGACAGAAACCCCACGAGCAGTACTTC. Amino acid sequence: CASSSGQKPHEQYF.

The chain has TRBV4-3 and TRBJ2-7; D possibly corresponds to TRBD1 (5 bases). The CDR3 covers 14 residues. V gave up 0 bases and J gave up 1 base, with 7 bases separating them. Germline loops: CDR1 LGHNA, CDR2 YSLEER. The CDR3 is CASSQEQDSYEQYF. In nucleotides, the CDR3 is TGCGCCAGCAGCCAAGAACAGGATTCCTACGAGCAGTACTTC.

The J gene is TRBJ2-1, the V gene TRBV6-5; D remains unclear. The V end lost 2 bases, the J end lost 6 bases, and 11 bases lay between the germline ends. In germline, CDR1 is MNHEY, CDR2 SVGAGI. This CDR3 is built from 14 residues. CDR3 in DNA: TGTGCCAGCAGTTACCTCAATCATTTCAATGAGCAGTTCTTC. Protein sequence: CASSYLNHFNEQFF.

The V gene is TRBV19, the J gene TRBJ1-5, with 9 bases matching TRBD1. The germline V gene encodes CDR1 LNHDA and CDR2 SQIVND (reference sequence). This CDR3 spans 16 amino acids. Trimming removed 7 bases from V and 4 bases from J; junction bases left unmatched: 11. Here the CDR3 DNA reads TGTGCCAGTAATCCTCCGGGACAGGGAGGGAATCAGCCCCAGCATTTT. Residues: CASNPPGQGGNQPQHF.

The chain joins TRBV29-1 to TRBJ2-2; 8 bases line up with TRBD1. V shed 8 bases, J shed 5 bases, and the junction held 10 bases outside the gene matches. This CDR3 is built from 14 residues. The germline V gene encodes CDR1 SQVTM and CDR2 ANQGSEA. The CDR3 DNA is TGCAGCACCCGAGGACAGGGTCGGACCGGGGAGCTGTTTTTT. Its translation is CSTRGQGRTGELFF.

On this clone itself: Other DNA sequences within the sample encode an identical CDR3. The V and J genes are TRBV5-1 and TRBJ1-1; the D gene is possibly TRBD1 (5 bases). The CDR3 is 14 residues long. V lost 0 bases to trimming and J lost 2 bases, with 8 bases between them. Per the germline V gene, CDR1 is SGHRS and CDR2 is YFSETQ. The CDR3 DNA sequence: TGCGCCAGCAGCTTGGGACAGCCTAACACTGAAGCTTTCTTT. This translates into CASSLGQPNTEAFF.

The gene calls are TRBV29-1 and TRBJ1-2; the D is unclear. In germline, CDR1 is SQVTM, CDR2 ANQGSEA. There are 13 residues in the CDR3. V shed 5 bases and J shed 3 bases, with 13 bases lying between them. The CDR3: CSVPTGVDYGYTF. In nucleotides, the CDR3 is TGCAGCGTTCCCACGGGTGTGGACTATGGCTACACCTTC.

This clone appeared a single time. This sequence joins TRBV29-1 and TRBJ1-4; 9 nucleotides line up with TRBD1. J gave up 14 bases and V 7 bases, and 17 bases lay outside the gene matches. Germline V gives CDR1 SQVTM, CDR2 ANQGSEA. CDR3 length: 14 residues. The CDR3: CSAGTGTNEKGLFF. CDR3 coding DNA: TGCAGCGCCGGGACAGGGACTAATGAAAAAGGGCTGTTTTTT.

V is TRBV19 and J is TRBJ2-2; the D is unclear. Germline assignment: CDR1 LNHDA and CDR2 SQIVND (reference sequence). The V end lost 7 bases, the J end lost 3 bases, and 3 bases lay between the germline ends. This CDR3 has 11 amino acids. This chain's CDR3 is CASTDTGELFF. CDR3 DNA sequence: TGTGCCAGTACCGACACCGGGGAGCTGTTTTTT. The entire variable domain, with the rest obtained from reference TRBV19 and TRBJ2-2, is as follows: DGGITQSPKYLFRKEGQNVTLSCEQNLNHDAMYWYRQDPGQGLRLIYYSQIVNDFQKGDIAEGYSVSREKKESFPLTVTSAQKNPTAFYLCASTDTGELFFGEGSRLTVL.

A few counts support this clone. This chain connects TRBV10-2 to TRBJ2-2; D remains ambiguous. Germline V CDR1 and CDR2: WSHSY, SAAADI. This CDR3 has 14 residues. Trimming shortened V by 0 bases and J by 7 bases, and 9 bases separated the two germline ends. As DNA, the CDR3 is TGCGCCAGCAGTGAGTCGCATCGGAGCGGGGAGCTGTTTTTT. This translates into CASSESHRSGELFF.

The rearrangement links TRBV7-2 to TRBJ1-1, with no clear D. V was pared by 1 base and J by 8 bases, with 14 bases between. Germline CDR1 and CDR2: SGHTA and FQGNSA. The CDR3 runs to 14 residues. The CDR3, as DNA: TGTGCCAGCAGCTTAGGGGGTGCGGGATCCGAAGCTTTCTTT. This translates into CASSLGGAGSEAFF. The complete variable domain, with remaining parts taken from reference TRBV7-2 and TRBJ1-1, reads GAGVSQSPSNKVTEKGKDVELRCDPISGHTALYWYRQSLGQGLEFLIYFQGNSAPDKSGLPSDRFSAERTGGSVSTLTIQRTQQEDSAVYLCASSLGGAGSEAFFGQGTRLTVV.

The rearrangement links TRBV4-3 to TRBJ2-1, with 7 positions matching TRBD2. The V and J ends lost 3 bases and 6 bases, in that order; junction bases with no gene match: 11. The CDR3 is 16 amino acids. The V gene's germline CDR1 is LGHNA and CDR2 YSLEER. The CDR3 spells CASSQYREEWVNEQFF. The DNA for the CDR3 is TGCGCCAGCAGCCAGTACCGGGAGGAATGGGTCAATGAGCAGTTCTTC.

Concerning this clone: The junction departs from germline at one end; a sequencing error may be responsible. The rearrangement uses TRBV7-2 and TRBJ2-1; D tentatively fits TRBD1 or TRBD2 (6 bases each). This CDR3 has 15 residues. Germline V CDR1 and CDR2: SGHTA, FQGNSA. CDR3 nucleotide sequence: TGTGCCAGCAGATTAGGGACATCAAGCGGGAATGAGCAGTTCTTC. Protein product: CASRLGTSSGNEQFF.

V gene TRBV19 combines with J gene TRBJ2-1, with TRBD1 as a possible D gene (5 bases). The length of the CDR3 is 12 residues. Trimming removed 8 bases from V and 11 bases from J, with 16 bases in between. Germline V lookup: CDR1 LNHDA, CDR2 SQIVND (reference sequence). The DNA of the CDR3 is TGTGCCAGTTCACTCCGAGCAGGGAAGCAGTTCTTC. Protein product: CASSLRAGKQFF.